One sample yielded the 2 T cell receptor beta chains listed below, sequenced in a study of blood T cell repertoires in COVID-19. Sequenced by immunoSEQ multiplex PCR; TCRdb stores in-frame clones only, minus some. The sample has about 150,000 clones; 70% to 90% are singletons. The material sequenced was peripheral blood. Source of these receptors: a woman in her fifties or sixties with COVID-19, enrolled during active disease.

This clone appeared many times. CDR3 coding DNA: TGTGCCATCAGTGAGTTAGGGACAGGGGCCGGGGAGCTGTTTTTT. The encoded protein is CAISELGTGAGELFF. The chain employs TRBV10-3 and TRBJ2-2; 10 positions match TRBD1. The CDR3 contains 15 residues. The V gene's germline CDR1 is ENHRY and CDR2 SYGVKD. J gave up 6 bases and V 1 base, and 2 bases lay outside the gene matches.

This chain uses TRBV7-6 with TRBJ2-2; D not resolved. The ends were cut back, 4 bases at V and 1 base at J, with 7 bases in the middle. Germline V gives CDR1 SGHVS, CDR2 FNYEAQ. CDR3 size: 14 residues. The CDR3 protein is CASSSRENTGELFF. The CDR3 DNA reads as TGTGCCAGCAGCTCGCGAGAGAACACCGGGGAGCTGTTTTTT.